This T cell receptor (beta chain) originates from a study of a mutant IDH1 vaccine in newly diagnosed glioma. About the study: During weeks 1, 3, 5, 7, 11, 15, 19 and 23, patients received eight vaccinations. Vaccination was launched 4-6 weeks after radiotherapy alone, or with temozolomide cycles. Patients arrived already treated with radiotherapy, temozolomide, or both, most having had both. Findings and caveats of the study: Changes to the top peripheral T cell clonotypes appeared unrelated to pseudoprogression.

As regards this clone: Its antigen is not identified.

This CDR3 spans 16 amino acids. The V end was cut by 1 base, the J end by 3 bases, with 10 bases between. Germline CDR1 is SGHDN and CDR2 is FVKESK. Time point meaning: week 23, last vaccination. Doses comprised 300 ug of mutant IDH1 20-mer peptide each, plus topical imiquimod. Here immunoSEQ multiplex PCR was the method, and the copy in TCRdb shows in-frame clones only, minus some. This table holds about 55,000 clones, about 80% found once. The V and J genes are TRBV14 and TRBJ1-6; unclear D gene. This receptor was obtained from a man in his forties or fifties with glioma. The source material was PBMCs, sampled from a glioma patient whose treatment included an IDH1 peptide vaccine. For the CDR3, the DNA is TGTGCCAGCAGCCAAGTGGCAGGATTCTATAATTCACCCCTCCACTTT. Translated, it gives CASSQVAGFYNSPLHF.